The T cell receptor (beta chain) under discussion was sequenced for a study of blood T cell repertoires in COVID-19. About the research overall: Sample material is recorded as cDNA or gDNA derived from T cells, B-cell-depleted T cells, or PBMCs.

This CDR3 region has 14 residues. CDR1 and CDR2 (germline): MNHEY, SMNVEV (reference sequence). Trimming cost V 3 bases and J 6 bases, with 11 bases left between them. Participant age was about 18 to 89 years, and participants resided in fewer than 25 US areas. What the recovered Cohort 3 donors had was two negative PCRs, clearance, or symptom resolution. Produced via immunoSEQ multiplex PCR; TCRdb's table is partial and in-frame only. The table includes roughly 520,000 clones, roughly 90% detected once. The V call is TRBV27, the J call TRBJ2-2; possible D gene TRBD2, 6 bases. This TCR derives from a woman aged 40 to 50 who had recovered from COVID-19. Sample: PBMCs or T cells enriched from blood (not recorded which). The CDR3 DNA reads TGTGCCAGCAGTTTTCGGGGGATTTCCGGGGAGCTGTTTTTT. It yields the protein CASSFRGISGELFF.